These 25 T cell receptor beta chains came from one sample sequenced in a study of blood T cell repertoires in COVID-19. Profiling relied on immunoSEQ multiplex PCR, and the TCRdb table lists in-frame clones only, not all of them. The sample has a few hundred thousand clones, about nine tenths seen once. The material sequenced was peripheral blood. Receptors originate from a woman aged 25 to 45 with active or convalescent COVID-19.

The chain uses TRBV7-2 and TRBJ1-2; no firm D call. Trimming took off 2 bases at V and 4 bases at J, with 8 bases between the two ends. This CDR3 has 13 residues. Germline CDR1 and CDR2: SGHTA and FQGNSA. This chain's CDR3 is CASSLRHGYGYTF. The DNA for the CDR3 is TGTGCCAGCAGCTTACGACATGGCTATGGCTACACCTTC.

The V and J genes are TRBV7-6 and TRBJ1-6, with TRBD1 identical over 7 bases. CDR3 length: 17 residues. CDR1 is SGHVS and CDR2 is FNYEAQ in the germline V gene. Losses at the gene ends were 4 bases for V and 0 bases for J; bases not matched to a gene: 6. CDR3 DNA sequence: TGTGCCAGCAGCTCAGGGGGACAGAGCTCCTATAATTCACCCCTCCACTTT. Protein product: CASSSGGQSSYNSPLHF.

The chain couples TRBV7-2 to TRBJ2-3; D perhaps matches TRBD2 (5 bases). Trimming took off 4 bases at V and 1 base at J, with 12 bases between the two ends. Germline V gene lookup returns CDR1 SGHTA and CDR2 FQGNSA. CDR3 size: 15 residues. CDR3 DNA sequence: TGTGCCAGCAGCTACAGCGGAGAACGCACAGATACGCAGTATTTT. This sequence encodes CASSYSGERTDTQYF.

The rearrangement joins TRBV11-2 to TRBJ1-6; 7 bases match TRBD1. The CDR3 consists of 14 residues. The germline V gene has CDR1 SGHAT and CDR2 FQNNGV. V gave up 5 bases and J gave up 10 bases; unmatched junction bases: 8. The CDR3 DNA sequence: TGTGCCAGCAGCATCCCGGGACAGAGCTCACCCCTCCACTTT. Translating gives CASSIPGQSSPLHF.

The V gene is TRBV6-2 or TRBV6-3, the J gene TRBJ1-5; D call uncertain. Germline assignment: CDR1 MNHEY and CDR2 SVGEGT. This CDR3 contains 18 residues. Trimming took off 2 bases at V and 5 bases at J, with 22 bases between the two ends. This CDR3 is CASSYPTNSTFLHQPQHF. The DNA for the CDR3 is TGTGCCAGCAGTTACCCCACAAATTCGACATTTCTCCATCAGCCCCAGCATTTT.

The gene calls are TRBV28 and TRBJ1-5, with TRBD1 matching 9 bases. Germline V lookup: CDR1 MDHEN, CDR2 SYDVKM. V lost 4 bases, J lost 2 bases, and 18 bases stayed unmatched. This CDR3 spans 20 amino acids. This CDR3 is CASSSPTRGTGPGGNQPQHF. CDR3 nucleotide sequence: TGTGCCAGCAGTTCCCCAACGCGAGGGACAGGGCCCGGGGGCAATCAGCCCCAGCATTTT.

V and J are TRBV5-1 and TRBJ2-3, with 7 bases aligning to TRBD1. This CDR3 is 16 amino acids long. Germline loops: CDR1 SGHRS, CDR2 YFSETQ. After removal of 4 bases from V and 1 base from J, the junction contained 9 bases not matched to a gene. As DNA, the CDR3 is TGCGCCAGCAGCCCTGAGGGGGCTTTAGGCACAGATACGCAGTATTTT. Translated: CASSPEGALGTDTQYF. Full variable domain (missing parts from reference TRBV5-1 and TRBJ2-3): KAGVTQTPRYLIKTRGQQVTLSCSPISGHRSVSWYQQTPGQGLQFLFEYFSETQRNKGNFPGRFSGRQFSNSRSEMNVSTLELGDSALYLCASSPEGALGTDTQYFGPGTRLTVL.

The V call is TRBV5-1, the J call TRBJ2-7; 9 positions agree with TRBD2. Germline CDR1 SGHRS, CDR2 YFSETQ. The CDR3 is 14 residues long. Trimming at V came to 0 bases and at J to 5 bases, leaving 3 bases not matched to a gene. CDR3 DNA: TGCGCCAGCAGCTTGGAATTAGCGGGGGACGAGCAGTACTTC. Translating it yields CASSLELAGDEQYF.

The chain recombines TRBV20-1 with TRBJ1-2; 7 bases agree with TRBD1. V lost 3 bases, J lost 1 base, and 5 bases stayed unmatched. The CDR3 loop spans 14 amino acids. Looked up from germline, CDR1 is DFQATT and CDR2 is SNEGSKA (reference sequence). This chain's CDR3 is CSASRQGSNYGYTF. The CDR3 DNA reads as TGCAGTGCTAGTAGACAGGGCAGTAACTATGGCTACACCTTC.

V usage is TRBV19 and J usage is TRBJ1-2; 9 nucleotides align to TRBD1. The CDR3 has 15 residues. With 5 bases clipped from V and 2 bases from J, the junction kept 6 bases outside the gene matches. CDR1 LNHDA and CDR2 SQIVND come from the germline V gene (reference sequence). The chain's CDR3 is CASSVTGTGNYGYTF. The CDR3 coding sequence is TGTGCCAGTAGTGTTACCGGGACAGGGAACTATGGCTACACCTTC.

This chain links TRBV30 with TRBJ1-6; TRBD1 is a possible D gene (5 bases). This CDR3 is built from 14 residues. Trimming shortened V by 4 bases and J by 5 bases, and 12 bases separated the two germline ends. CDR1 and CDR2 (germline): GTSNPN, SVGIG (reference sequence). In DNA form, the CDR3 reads TGTGCCTGGACCCAGGGTGGGGATAATTCACCCCTCCACTTT. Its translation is CAWTQGGDNSPLHF.

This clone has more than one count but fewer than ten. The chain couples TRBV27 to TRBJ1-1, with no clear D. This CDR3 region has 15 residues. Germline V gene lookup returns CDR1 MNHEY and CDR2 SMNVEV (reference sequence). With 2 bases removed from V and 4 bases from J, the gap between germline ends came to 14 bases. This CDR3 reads CASSLGSAASTEAFF. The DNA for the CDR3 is TGTGCCAGCAGTTTAGGGTCAGCGGCAAGCACTGAAGCTTTCTTT.

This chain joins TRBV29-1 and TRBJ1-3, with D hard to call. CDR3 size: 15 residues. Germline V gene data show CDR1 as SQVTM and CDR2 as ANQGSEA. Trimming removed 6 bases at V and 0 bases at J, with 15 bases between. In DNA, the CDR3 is TGCAGCGTGGATGGAGTAGGAACCTCTGGAAACACCATATATTTT. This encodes CSVDGVGTSGNTIYF.

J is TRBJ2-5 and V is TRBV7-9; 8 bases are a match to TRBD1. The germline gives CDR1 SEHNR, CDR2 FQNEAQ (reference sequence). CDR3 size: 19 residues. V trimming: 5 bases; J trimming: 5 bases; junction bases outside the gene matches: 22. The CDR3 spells CASSPTTQTRTGKLETQYF. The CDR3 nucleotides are TGTGCCAGCAGCCCGACAACCCAGACCCGGACAGGGAAATTGGAGACCCAGTACTTC.

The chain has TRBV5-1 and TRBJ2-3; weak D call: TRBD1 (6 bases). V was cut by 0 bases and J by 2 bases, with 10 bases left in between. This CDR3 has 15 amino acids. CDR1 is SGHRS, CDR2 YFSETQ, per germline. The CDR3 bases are TGCGCCAGCAGCTTGGCGGACAGTTACACAGATACGCAGTATTTT. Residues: CASSLADSYTDTQYF.

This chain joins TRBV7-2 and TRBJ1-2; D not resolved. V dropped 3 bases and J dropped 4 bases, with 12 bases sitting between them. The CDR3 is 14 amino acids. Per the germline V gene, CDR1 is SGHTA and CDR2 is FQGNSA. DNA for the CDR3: TGTGCCAGCAGCTTCGAGGGCTTTGGCTATGGCTACACCTTC. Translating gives CASSFEGFGYGYTF.

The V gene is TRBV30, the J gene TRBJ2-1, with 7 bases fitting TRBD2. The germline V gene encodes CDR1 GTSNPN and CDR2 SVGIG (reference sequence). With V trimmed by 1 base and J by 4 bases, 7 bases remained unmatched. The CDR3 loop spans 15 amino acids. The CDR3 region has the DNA TGTGCCTGGAGTGACTCGGGGGGACTTTACAATGAGCAGTTCTTC. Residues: CAWSDSGGLYNEQFF.

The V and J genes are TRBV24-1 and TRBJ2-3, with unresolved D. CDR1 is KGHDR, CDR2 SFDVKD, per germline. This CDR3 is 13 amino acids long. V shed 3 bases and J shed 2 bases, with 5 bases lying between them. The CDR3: CATSDPSTDTQYF. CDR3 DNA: TGTGCCACCAGTGATCCCTCCACAGATACGCAGTATTTT.

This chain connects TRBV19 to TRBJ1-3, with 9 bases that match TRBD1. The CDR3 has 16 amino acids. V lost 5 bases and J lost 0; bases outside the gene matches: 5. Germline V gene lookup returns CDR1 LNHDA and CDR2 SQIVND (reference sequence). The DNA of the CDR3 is TGTGCCAGTAGTCTCTGGACAGGGGCCTCTGGAAACACCATATATTTT. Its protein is CASSLWTGASGNTIYF.

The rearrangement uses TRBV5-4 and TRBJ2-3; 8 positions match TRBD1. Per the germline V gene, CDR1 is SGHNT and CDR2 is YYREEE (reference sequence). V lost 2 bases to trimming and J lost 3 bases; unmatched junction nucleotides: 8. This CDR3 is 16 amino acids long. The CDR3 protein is CASSFFTGGGTDTQYF. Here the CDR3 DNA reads TGTGCCAGCAGCTTCTTCACAGGGGGAGGTACAGATACGCAGTATTTT.

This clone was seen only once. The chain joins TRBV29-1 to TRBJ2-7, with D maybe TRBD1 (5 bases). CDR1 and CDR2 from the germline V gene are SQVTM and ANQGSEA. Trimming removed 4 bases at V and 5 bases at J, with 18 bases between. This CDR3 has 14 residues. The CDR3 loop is CSVGLGSWGNEQYF. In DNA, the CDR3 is TGCAGCGTTGGTCTTGGCAGTTGGGGCAACGAGCAGTACTTC.

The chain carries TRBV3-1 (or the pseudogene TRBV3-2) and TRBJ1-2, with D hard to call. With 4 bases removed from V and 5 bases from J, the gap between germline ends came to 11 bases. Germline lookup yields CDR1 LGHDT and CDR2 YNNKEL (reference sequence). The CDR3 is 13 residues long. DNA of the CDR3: TGTGCCAGCAGCCCAAGGGAGAGATATGGCTACACCTTC. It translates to CASSPRERYGYTF.

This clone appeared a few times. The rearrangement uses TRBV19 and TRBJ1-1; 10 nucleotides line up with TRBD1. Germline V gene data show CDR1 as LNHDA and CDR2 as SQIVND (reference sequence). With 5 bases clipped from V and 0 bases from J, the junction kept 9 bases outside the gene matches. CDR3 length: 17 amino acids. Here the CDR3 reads CASSLSGTGAMNTEAFF. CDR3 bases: TGTGCCAGTAGTCTCTCCGGGACAGGGGCTATGAACACTGAAGCTTTCTTT.

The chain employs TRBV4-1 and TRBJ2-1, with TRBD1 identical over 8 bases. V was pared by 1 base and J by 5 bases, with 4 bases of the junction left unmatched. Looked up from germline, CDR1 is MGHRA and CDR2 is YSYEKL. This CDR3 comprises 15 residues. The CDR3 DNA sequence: TGCGCCAGCAGCCAAGGGACAGGGATAAACAATGAGCAGTTCTTC. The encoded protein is CASSQGTGINNEQFF.

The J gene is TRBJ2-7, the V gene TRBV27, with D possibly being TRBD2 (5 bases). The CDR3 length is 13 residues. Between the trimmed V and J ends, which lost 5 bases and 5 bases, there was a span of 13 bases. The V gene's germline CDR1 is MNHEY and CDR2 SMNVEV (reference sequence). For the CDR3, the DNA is TGTGCCAGCAGTACGGGGTGGAAGGACGAGCAGTACTTC. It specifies CASSTGWKDEQYF.